This T cell receptor (beta chain) was captured by sequencing in a study of T cell repertoires in cytomegalovirus infection. Study summary: It can be stated that public TCR beta signatures indicated CMV infection as well as a matching HLA type.

There are 12 residues in the CDR3. Germline trimming cut 6 bases from V and 7 bases from J; bases unmatched to any gene: 2. Germline CDR1 MNHEY, CDR2 SVGEGT. Study findings and constraints: Across the ex vivo response, the dominant clonotypes were HLA-C-restricted CMV-specific TCR beta clonotypes. People with CMV and the relevant HLA were identified by cumulative public TCR beta family frequency.

This clonotype has a count of ten or more. Its antigen is not known. TCRdb re-derived calls from the reads in MiXCR, one entry per CDR3 protein. The sample comprises around 140,000 distinct CDR3 sequences, about 6% of which are singletons, and roughly 17% rests with the top ten. The sequenced sample was PBMCs. This receptor was obtained from a human donor in good health (CMV status not recorded). Some clones in this sample may be carry-over from other donors' samples. The rearrangement joins TRBV6-2 or TRBV6-3 to TRBJ2-1; 8 bases are shared with TRBD2. The CDR3 sequence: CASRPGGNEQFF. The CDR3 coding sequence is TGTGCCAGCAGGCCGGGGGGGAATGAGCAGTTCTTC.